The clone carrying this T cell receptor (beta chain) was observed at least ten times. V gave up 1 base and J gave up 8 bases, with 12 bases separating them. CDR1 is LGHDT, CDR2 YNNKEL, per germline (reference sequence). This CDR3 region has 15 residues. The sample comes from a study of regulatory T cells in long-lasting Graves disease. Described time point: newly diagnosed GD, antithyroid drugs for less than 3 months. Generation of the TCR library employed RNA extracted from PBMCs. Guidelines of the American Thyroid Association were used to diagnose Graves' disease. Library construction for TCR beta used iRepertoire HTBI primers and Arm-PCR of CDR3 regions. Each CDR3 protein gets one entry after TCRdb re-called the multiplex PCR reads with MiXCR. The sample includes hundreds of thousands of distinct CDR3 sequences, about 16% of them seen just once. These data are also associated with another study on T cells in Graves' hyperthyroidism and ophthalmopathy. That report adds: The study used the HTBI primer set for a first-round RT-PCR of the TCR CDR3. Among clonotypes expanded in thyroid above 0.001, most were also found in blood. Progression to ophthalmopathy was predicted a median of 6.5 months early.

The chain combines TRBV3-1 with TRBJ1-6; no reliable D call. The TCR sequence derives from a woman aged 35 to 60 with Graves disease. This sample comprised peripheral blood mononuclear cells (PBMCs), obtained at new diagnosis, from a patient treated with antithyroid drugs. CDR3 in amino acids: CASSQASYYHSPLHF. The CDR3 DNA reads TGTGCCAGCAGCCAAGCCTCTTATTACCATTCACCCCTCCACTTT. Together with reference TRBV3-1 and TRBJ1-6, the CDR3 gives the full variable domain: DTAVSQTPKYLVTQMGNDKSIKCEQNLGHDTMYWYKQDSKKFLKIMFSYNNKELIINETVPNRFSPKSPDKAHLNLHINSLELGDSAVYFCASSQASYYHSPLHFGNGTRLTVT.